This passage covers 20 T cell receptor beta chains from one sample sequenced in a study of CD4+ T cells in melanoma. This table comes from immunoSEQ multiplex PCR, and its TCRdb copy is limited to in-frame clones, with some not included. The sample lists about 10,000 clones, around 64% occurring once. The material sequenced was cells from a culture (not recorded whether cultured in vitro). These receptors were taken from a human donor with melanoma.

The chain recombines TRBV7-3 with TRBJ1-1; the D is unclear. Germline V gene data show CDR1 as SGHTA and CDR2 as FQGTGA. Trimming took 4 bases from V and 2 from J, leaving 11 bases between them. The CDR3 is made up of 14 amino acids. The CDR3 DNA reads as TGTGCCAGCAGCTACGTGGGCGGTAACACTGAAGCTTTCTTT. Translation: CASSYVGGNTEAFF.

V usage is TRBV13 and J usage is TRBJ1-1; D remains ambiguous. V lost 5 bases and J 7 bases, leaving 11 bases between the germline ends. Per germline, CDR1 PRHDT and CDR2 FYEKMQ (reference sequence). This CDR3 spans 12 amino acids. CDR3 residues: CASSPGWGEAFF. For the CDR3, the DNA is TGTGCCAGCAGCCCCGGATGGGGTGAAGCTTTCTTT.

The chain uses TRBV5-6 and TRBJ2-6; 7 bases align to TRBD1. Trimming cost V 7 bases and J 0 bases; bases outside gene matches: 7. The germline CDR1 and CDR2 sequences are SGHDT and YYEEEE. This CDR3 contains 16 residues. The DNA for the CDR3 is TGTGCCAGCCGGACAGGCGTAGACTCTGGGGCCAACGTCCTGACTTTC. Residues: CASRTGVDSGANVLTF.

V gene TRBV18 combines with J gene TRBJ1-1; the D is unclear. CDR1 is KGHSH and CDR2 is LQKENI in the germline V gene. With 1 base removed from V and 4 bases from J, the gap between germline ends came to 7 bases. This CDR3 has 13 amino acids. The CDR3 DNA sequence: TGTGCCAGCTCACCACGGGCCCGCACTGAAGCTTTCTTT. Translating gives CASSPRARTEAFF.

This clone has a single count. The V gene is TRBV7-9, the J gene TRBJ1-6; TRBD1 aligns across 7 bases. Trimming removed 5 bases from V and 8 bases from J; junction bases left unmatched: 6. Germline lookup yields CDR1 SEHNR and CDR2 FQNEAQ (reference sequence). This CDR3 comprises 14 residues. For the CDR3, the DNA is TGTGCCAGCAGCAGGACAGGCGTGGATTCACCCCTCCACTTT. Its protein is CASSRTGVDSPLHF.

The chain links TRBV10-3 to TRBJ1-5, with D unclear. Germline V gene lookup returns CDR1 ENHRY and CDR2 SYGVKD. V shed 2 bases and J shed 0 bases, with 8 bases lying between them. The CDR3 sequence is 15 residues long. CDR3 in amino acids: CAISETQLSNQPQHF. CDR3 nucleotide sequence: TGTGCCATCAGTGAGACTCAACTTAGCAATCAGCCCCAGCATTTT.

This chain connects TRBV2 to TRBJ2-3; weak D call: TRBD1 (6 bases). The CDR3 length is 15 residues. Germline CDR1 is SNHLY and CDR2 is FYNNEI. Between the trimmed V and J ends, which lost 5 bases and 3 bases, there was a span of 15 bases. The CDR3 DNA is TGTGCCAGCAGTAGGGTCGGACAGAGAACAGATACGCAGTATTTT. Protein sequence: CASSRVGQRTDTQYF.

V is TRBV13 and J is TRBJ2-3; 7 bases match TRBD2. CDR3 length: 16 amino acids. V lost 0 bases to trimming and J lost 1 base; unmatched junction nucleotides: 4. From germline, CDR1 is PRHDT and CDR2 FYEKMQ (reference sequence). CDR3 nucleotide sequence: TGTGCCAGCAGCTTAGGGGGAGGGGTTGGCACAGATACGCAGTATTTT. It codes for CASSLGGGVGTDTQYF.

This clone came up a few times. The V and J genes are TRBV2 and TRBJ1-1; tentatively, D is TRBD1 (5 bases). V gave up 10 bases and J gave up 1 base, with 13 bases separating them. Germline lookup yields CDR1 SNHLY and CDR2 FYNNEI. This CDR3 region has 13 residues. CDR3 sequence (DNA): TGTGCCATCCCGCGGGGCAGGAACACTGAAGCTTTCTTT. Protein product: CAIPRGRNTEAFF.

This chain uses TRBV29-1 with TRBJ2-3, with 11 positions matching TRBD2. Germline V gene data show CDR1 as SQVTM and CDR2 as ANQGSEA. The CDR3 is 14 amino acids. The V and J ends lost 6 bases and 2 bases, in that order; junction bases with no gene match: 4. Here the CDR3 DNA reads TGCAGCGTGGGACTAGCGGCGAACACAGATACGCAGTATTTT. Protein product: CSVGLAANTDTQYF.

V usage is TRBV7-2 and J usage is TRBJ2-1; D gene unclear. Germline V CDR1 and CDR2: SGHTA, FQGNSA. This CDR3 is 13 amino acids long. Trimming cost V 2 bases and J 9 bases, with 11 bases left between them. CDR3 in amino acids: CASSLFRSSEQFF. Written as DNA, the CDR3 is TGTGCCAGCAGCTTATTTAGGAGCAGTGAGCAGTTCTTC.

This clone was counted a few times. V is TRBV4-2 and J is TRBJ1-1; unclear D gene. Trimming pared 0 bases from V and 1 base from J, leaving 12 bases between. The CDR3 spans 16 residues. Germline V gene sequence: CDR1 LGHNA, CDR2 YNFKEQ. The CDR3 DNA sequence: TGTGCCAGCAGCCAAGATGGCGGCGGAACGAACACTGAAGCTTTCTTT. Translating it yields CASSQDGGGTNTEAFF.

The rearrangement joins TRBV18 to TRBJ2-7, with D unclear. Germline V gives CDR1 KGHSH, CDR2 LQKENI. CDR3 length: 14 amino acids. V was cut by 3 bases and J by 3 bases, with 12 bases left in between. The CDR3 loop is CASSPRQARYEQYF. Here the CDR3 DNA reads TGTGCCAGCTCACCGCGACAAGCACGCTACGAGCAGTACTTC.

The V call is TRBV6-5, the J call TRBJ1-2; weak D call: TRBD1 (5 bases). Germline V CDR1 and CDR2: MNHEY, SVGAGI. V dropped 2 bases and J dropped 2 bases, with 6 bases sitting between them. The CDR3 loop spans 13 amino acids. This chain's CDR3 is CASSYGQNYGYTF. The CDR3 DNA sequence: TGTGCCAGCAGTTACGGACAAAACTATGGCTACACCTTC.

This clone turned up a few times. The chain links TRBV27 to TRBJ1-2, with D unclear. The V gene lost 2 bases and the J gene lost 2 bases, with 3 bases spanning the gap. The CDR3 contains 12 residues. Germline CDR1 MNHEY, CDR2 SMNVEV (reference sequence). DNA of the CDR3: TGTGCCAGCAGTTTAACCAACTATGGCTACACCTTC. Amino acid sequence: CASSLTNYGYTF.

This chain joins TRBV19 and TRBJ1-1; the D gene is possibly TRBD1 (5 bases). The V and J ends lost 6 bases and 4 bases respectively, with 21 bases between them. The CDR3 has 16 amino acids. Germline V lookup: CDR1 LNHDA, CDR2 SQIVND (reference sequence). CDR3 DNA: TGTGCCAGTAGGACGGGACTTTCGAGGGATGGCACTGAAGCTTTCTTT. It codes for CASRTGLSRDGTEAFF.

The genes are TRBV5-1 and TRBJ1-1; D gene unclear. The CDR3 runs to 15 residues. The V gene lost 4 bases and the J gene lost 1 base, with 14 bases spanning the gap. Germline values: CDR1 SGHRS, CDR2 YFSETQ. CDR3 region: CASSEDVLTNTEAFF. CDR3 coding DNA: TGCGCCAGCAGCGAGGACGTCCTGACGAACACTGAAGCTTTCTTT.

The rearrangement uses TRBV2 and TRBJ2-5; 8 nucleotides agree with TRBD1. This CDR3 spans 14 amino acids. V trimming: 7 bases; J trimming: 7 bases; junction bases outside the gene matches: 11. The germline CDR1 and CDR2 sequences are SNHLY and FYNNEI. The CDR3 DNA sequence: TGTGCCAGCAAGACAGGGGCCTCACTGGGGACCCAGTACTTC. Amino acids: CASKTGASLGTQYF. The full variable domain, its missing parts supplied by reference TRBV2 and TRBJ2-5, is EPEVTQTPSHQVTQMGQEVILRCVPISNHLYFYWYRQILGQKVEFLVSFYNNEISEKSEIFDDQFSVERPDGSNFTLKIRSTKLEDSAMYFCASKTGASLGTQYFGPGTRLLVL.

CDR3 DNA sequence: TGTGCCAGCAGACAGACAGGGGCCCATGGCTACACCTTC. This translates into CASRQTGAHGYTF. The rearrangement links TRBV6-5 to TRBJ1-2, with TRBD1 matching over 8 bases. The trim removed 6 bases at V and 6 bases at J, leaving 6 bases unmatched. Germline V gene lookup returns CDR1 MNHEY and CDR2 SVGAGI. The CDR3 spans 13 residues.

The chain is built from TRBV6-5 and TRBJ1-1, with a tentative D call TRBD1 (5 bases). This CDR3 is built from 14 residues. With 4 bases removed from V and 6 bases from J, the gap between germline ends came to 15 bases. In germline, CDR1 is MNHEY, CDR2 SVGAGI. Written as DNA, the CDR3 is TGTGCCAGCAGTTTCCTTGACAGCGGACCTGAAGCTTTCTTT. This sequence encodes CASSFLDSGPEAFF.